The rows below give T cell receptor beta chains drawn from one sample of a study of T cells in Graves' hyperthyroidism and ophthalmopathy. TCRdb independently ran MiXCR on the multiplex PCR reads; one entry per CDR3 protein. The data contain some 600,000 distinct CDR3 sequences, approximately 15% of them singletons. Sequenced material: blood. The receptors originated from a young woman with Graves' hyperthyroidism that later progressed to Graves' ophthalmopathy. CDR3s include the opening cysteine and the closing phenylalanine or tryptophan. The order of the fields is clone size, D gene, V gene, J gene, CDR3 DNA, CDR3 protein. D genes are given only for firm matches. Clone size appears in some rows only: once, few, many, or a class for an expanded clone.

>NA|NA|TRBV29-1|TRBJ2-7
TGCAGCGCTGAGGGTACCGGGGGATCCTACGAGCAGTACTTC
CSAEGTGGSYEQYF
>many|NA|TRBV27|TRBJ1-3
TGTGCCAGCAGTATTGACAGCTCTGGAAACACCATATATTTT
CASSIDSSGNTIYF
>few|NA|TRBV24-1|TRBJ2-3
TGTGCCACCAGTGCTTGGGATGATACGCAGTATTTT
CATSAWDDTQYF
>many|NA|TRBV29-1|TRBJ2-7
TGCAGCGTCCGTCGGGACGACCCTATTGGGCAGTACTTC
CSVRRDDPIGQYF
>NA|NA|TRBV20-1|TRBJ2-4
TGCAGTGCTAGTTACGACCTTGACAAAAACATTCAGTACTTC
CSASYDLDKNIQYF
>NA|TRBD1|TRBV6-1|TRBJ1-1
TGTGCCAGCAGCCGAAGGGGGCCCAGCCAGGGGGACACTGAAGCTTTCTTT
CASSRRGPSQGDTEAFF
>many|NA|TRBV28|TRBJ2-4
TGTGCCAGCAGTTTATACAGGAAGGCCCCGGAGTTAGGCAAAAACATTCAGTACTTC
CASSLYRKAPELGKNIQYF
>many|NA|TRBV27|TRBJ2-7
TGTGCCAGCAGCTTAGCCCTCTCCTACGAGCAGTACTTC
CASSLALSYEQYF
>NA|TRBD1|TRBV9|TRBJ2-1
TGTGCCAGCAGCCTCTCCGGGACAGGGGGCATTCAGGAGCAGTTCTTC
CASSLSGTGGIQEQFF
>NA|NA|TRBV27|TRBJ1-6
TGTGCCAGCAGTCCCTACCAAGTAAATTCACCCCTCCACTTT
CASSPYQVNSPLHF
>many|TRBD1|TRBV10-3|TRBJ1-2
TGTGCCATCAGTGATCCAGGGGGCGCAGACTATGGCTACACCTTC
CAISDPGGADYGYTF
>many|NA|TRBV5-1|TRBJ2-7
TGCGCCAGCAGCTTTTTTACTGACTATTCCTACGAGCAGTACTTC
CASSFFTDYSYEQYF
>many|TRBD1|TRBV7-3|TRBJ1-3
TGTGCCAGCAGCCTATACAGGGGCTCTGGAAACACCATATATTTT
CASSLYRGSGNTIYF
>few|NA|TRBV4-3|TRBJ2-6
TGCGCCAGCAGCCAAGAAGGGGCCGGGGCCAACGTCCTGACTTTC
CASSQEGAGANVLTF
>few|NA|TRBV5-8|TRBJ1-3
TGTGCCAGCAGCTTGGTCGGGGCCTCCTCTGGAAACACCATATATTTT
CASSLVGASSGNTIYF
>many|NA|TRBV2|TRBJ2-5
TGTGCCAGCAGTGAAGCGCCAGGGCCGCCACAAGAGACCCAGTACTTC
CASSEAPGPPQETQYF
>few|TRBD2|TRBV7-9|TRBJ2-1
TGTGCCAGCAGCCGGGCGGGAGGGCCTGATGAGCAGTTCTTC
CASSRAGGPDEQFF
>few|NA|TRBV10-2|TRBJ2-2
TGCGCCAGCACGGATACTCACACCGGGGAGCTGTTTTTT
CASTDTHTGELFF
>NA|NA|TRBV12-3/TRBV12-4|TRBJ2-5
TGTGCCACAATGCGAGAGCGCCGGCAGGGCGAGAAGACCCAGTACTTC
CATMRERRQGEKTQYF
>few|TRBD1|TRBV10-3|TRBJ2-2
TGTGCCATCAGTGAGTTCCCATGGACAGGCGATACCGGGGAGCTGTTTTTT
CAISEFPWTGDTGELFF
>few|NA|TRBV6-1|TRBJ2-1
TGTGCCAGCAACAGTGCGTTTAATGAGCAGTTCTTC
CASNSAFNEQFF
>many|TRBD1|TRBV30|TRBJ1-6
TGTGCCTGGAGATCAGGGGGTTGGTCACCCCTCCACTTT
CAWRSGGWSPLHF
>many|NA|TRBV10-3|TRBJ2-1
TGTGCCATCAGTGGCGACAACCCTGGGGACAATGAGCAGTTCTTC
CAISGDNPGDNEQFF
>many|NA|TRBV10-3|TRBJ2-3
TGTGCCACGGCGATCGGGTTCACAGATACGCAGTATTTT
CATAIGFTDTQYF
>NA|NA|TRBV25-1|TRBJ1-2
TGTGCCAGCAGTTATGCGTACGGCTACACCTTC
CASSYAYGYTF
>many|NA|TRBV19|TRBJ2-7
TGTGCCAGTAGTATGTCCCCTTCGGGAAGTTACGAGCAGTACTTC
CASSMSPSGSYEQYF